These 27 T cell receptor beta chains originate from one sample sequenced in a study of blood T cell repertoires in COVID-19. Clones were read by immunoSEQ multiplex PCR, and TCRdb kept only the in-frame ones, dropping some. Of around 68,000 clones in the sample, just over 90% are singletons; the top ten hold roughly 1.7%. The sample was peripheral blood. These receptor sequences come from a human donor in a cohort sampled during active COVID-19.

V and J are TRBV28 and TRBJ2-5; 9 bases line up with TRBD1. The germline V gene has CDR1 MDHEN and CDR2 SYDVKM. The CDR3 length is 15 residues. V shed 3 bases and J 3 bases; nucleotides not matched to a gene: 5. This CDR3 is CASSFGQGNKETQYF. The CDR3 DNA reads as TGTGCCAGCAGTTTTGGACAGGGGAATAAAGAGACCCAGTACTTC.

The rearrangement links TRBV7-9 to TRBJ2-1; D may be TRBD2 (5 bases). Trimming pared 1 base from V and 4 bases from J, leaving 17 bases between. CDR3 size: 17 residues. Germline V gives CDR1 SEHNR, CDR2 FQNEAQ (reference sequence). The CDR3 region is CASSLDHGGQAYNEQFF. CDR3 sequence (DNA): TGTGCCAGCAGCTTAGATCATGGCGGGCAGGCTTACAATGAGCAGTTCTTC.

This clone was recorded once. CDR3 sequence (DNA): TGTGCCAGCAGCCAGTGGGCTTCCCAAGAGACCCAGTACTTC. It specifies CASSQWASQETQYF. The chain joins TRBV27 to TRBJ2-5; D gene ambiguous. The CDR3 has 14 residues. Trimming pared 6 bases from V and 1 base from J, leaving 12 bases between. Germline V gene lookup returns CDR1 MNHEY and CDR2 SMNVEV (reference sequence).

The rearrangement joins TRBV7-6 to TRBJ2-1, with D hard to call. Germline CDR1 and CDR2: SGHVS and FNYEAQ. V shed 5 bases and J shed 6 bases, with 5 bases lying between them. This CDR3 has 11 amino acids. CDR3 DNA sequence: TGTGCCAGCAGCCCGGGCAATGAGCAGTTCTTC. The encoded protein is CASSPGNEQFF.

The chain recombines TRBV7-3 with TRBJ2-1, with D possibly being TRBD2 (6 bases). V was trimmed by 5 bases and J by 4 bases, leaving 15 bases between them. The CDR3 is made up of 15 amino acids. Germline loops: CDR1 SGHTA, CDR2 FQGTGA. The CDR3 reads CASSLRGGIYNEQFF. The CDR3 DNA follows: TGTGCCAGCAGCCTACGTGGGGGGATTTACAATGAGCAGTTCTTC.

CDR3 amino acids: CASSQIEETQYF. The CDR3 DNA reads TGTGCCAGCTCGCAGATCGAAGAGACCCAGTACTTC. The chain is built from TRBV18 and TRBJ2-5, with D uncertain. In germline, CDR1 is KGHSH, CDR2 LQKENI. This CDR3 is 12 amino acids long. The V gene lost 6 bases and the J gene lost 3 bases, with 8 bases spanning the gap.

This clone turned up a few times. The chain carries TRBV4-2 and TRBJ1-5; TRBD1 is a possible D gene (5 bases). Trimming removed 1 base at V and 5 bases at J, with 9 bases between. This CDR3 has 14 residues. Per germline, CDR1 LGHNA and CDR2 YNFKEQ. The CDR3: CASSQADTDQPQHF. The CDR3 DNA follows: TGTGCCAGCAGCCAAGCGGACACCGATCAGCCCCAGCATTTT.

V gene TRBV20-1 combines with J gene TRBJ2-7, with 7 bases that match TRBD1. From germline, CDR1 is DFQATT and CDR2 SNEGSKA (reference sequence). The CDR3 has 11 residues. V trimming: 6 bases; J trimming: 3 bases; junction bases outside the gene matches: 2. CDR3 nucleotide sequence: TGCAGTGCCACAGGGGACTACGAGCAGTACTTC. As protein: CSATGDYEQYF.

The chain uses TRBV3-1 (or the pseudogene TRBV3-2) and TRBJ1-5; 9 bases are shared with TRBD1. Germline-derived CDR1 and CDR2 are LGHDT and YNNKEL (reference sequence). V lost 4 bases and J lost 3; bases outside the gene matches: 4. The CDR3 loop spans 15 amino acids. The CDR3 is CASSPTGGPNQPQHF. The DNA for the CDR3 is TGTGCCAGCAGCCCTACAGGGGGCCCCAATCAGCCCCAGCATTTT.

The V gene is TRBV11-3, the J gene TRBJ2-2, with 7 bases aligning to TRBD2. After removal of 4 bases from V and 6 bases from J, the junction contained 14 bases not matched to a gene. Looked up from germline, CDR1 is SGHNT and CDR2 is YENEEA. The CDR3 covers 17 residues. CDR3 sequence reads: CASSSGGAGVFSGELFF. The CDR3 bases are TGTGCCAGCAGCTCTGGTGGGGCGGGAGTTTTCTCCGGGGAGCTGTTTTTT. Full variable domain (missing parts from reference TRBV11-3 and TRBJ2-2): EAGVVQSPRYKIIEKKQPVAFWCNPISGHNTLYWYLQNLGQGPELLIRYENEEAVDDSQLPKDRFSAERLKGVDSTLKIQPAELGDSAVYLCASSSGGAGVFSGELFFGEGSRLTVL.

The gene calls are TRBV3-1 (or the pseudogene TRBV3-2) and TRBJ1-3, with TRBD1 matching over 7 bases. The junction had 4 bases not matched to a gene; V was cut back by 0 bases and J by 2 bases. CDR3 length: 16 residues. CDR1 is LGHDT, CDR2 YNNKEL, per germline (reference sequence). The chain's CDR3 is CASSQEPTGTGNTIYF. The CDR3 DNA is TGTGCCAGCAGCCAAGAACCGACAGGGACTGGAAACACCATATATTTT.

V and J are TRBV29-1 and TRBJ2-5; a possible D gene is TRBD1 (6 bases). The CDR3 covers 12 residues. Trimming shortened V by 6 bases and J by 5 bases, and 13 bases separated the two germline ends. Germline V CDR1 and CDR2: SQVTM, ANQGSEA. Written as DNA, the CDR3 is TGCAGCGTGGGAAACAGGGCTGAGACCCAGTACTTC. Residues: CSVGNRAETQYF.

This chain links TRBV28 with TRBJ2-5, with 9 bases matching TRBD2. Germline trimming cut 6 bases from V and 4 bases from J; bases unmatched to any gene: 12. CDR1 and CDR2 (germline): MDHEN, SYDVKM. The CDR3 is 16 amino acids. CDR3 coding DNA: TGTGCCAGCAGCTGGGGGTCGGCGGGAGGGTCAGAGACCCAGTACTTC. Translated: CASSWGSAGGSETQYF.

The chain recombines TRBV2 with TRBJ2-7, with unresolved D. Trimming took 5 bases from V and 0 from J, leaving 5 bases between them. Germline loops: CDR1 SNHLY, CDR2 FYNNEI. The CDR3 spans 12 residues. The CDR3 DNA follows: TGTGCCAGCAGTTACAGCTCCTACGAGCAGTACTTC. Its protein product is CASSYSSYEQYF.

The chain has TRBV5-1 and TRBJ1-6, with 8 bases that match TRBD1. V gave up 1 base and J gave up 5 bases; unmatched junction bases: 2. CDR1 and CDR2 from the germline V gene are SGHRS and YFSETQ. The CDR3 runs 15 residues. DNA of the CDR3: TGCGCCAGCAGCTTGACAGGGGGTAATAATTCACCCCTCCACTTT. Amino acids: CASSLTGGNNSPLHF.

The chain uses TRBV14 and TRBJ1-6, with D unclear. Germline V gene lookup returns CDR1 SGHDN and CDR2 FVKESK. The CDR3 sequence is 13 residues long. Between the trimmed V and J ends, which lost 5 bases and 6 bases, there was a span of 8 bases. CDR3 loop: CASSSLVNSPLHF. CDR3 bases: TGTGCCAGCAGCTCACTGGTTAATTCACCCCTCCACTTT.

CDR3 DNA: TGTGCCAGCAGTTATCGCACCGGGGAGCTGTTTTTT. Translated: CASSYRTGELFF. This chain uses TRBV6-5 with TRBJ2-2, with D unclear. V dropped 3 bases and J dropped 4 bases, with 3 bases sitting between them. This CDR3 contains 12 residues. Per germline, CDR1 MNHEY and CDR2 SVGAGI.

This clone appeared a few times. The chain couples TRBV23-1 to TRBJ2-5; 9 bases are a match to TRBD2. TRBV23-1 is annotated as an ORF whose role is uncertain. The CDR3 is 13 residues long. V dropped 8 bases and J dropped 2; count of bases not matched to a gene: 3. In DNA form, the CDR3 reads TGCGCCAGCTATAGCGGGAGACAAGAGACCCAGTACTTC. Its translation: CASYSGRQETQYF.

The chain couples TRBV19 to TRBJ2-5, with TRBD1 matching 7 bases. The ends lost 5 bases at V and 3 bases at J; junction bases unmatched: 6. Germline assignment: CDR1 LNHDA and CDR2 SQIVND (reference sequence). The CDR3 has 14 amino acids. The CDR3 DNA follows: TGTGCCAGTAGTCTCTACACAGGGGAAGAGACCCAGTACTTC. Translation: CASSLYTGEETQYF.

The chain uses TRBV9 and TRBJ2-2; D perhaps matches TRBD1 (6 bases). The CDR3 covers 15 residues. V lost 3 bases, J lost 6 bases, and 15 bases lay in between. Per germline, CDR1 SGDLS and CDR2 YYNGEE. The CDR3, as DNA: TGTGCCAGCAGCGGGACAGCACCCCTGGCCGGGGAGCTGTTTTTT. This translates into CASSGTAPLAGELFF.

CDR3 loop: CASSLSGGWREQFF. The CDR3 nucleotides read TGTGCCAGCAGTTTATCGGGGGGATGGCGGGAGCAGTTCTTC. The chain employs TRBV28 and TRBJ2-1; 7 bases are a match to TRBD2. The CDR3 totals 14 residues. The V gene's germline CDR1 is MDHEN and CDR2 SYDVKM. The J segment lost 10 bases and the V segment lost 1 base, leaving 7 bases of the junction unmatched.

The chain couples TRBV6-5 to TRBJ1-2; no reliable D call. The CDR3 length is 12 residues. The V and J ends lost 7 bases and 4 bases respectively, with 10 bases between them. Germline V gene lookup returns CDR1 MNHEY and CDR2 SVGAGI. CDR3 loop: CASKEGSYGYTF. DNA of the CDR3: TGTGCCAGCAAAGAGGGCTCCTATGGCTACACCTTC.

This sequence joins TRBV2 and TRBJ1-2; D is perhaps TRBD1 (6 bases). CDR1 and CDR2 (germline): SNHLY, FYNNEI. The V end lost 6 bases, the J end lost 10 bases, and 12 bases lay between the germline ends. This CDR3 is 11 amino acids long. The CDR3 protein is CASSDRILYTF. The CDR3 region has the DNA TGTGCCAGCAGCGACAGGATCCTCTACACCTTC.

This clone has a handful of counts. The chain uses TRBV5-8 and TRBJ2-7; D not certain. CDR3 length: 15 residues. Germline values: CDR1 SGHTS, CDR2 YDEGEE. V was pared by 0 bases and J by 2 bases, with 12 bases between. CDR3 amino acids: CASSLVSGPTYEQYF. CDR3 in DNA: TGTGCCAGCAGCTTGGTCAGTGGGCCCACCTACGAGCAGTACTTC.

This sequence joins TRBV9 and TRBJ2-5; 10 bases fit TRBD2. Unmatched junction bases numbered 12, after V lost 0 bases and J lost 1 base. The CDR3 totals 19 residues. Germline CDR1 SGDLS, CDR2 YYNGEE. CDR3 amino acids: CASSVATPTRTSGQETQYF. The DNA for the CDR3 is TGTGCCAGCAGCGTAGCTACCCCAACCCGGACTAGCGGCCAAGAGACCCAGTACTTC.

The rearrangement uses TRBV6-5 and TRBJ2-1, with TRBD1 identical over 10 bases. The ends lost 7 bases at V and 8 bases at J; junction bases unmatched: 11. CDR1 is MNHEY and CDR2 is SVGAGI in the germline V gene. The CDR3 spans 15 residues. CDR3 DNA sequence: TGTGCCAGCACCCCCTTGGGACAGGGGTTTCATGAGCAGTTCTTC. Amino acid sequence: CASTPLGQGFHEQFF.

The chain joins TRBV3-1 (or the pseudogene TRBV3-2) to TRBJ1-3; D unclear. Trimming took off 0 bases at V and 6 bases at J, with 6 bases between the two ends. Germline V CDR1 and CDR2: LGHDT, YNNKEL (reference sequence). The CDR3 spans 13 residues. DNA for the CDR3: TGTGCCAGCAGCCAAGATCGAGCAAACACCATATATTTT. This translates into CASSQDRANTIYF.